The 20 T cell receptor beta chains below were found in one sample sequenced in a study of a mutant IDH1 vaccine in newly diagnosed glioma. The protocol was immunoSEQ multiplex PCR, while the TCRdb copy is restricted to in-frame clones and leaves out a portion. Seen here are about 31,000 clones, roughly 75% observed once, and the top ten hold about 11%. The sample's time point: week 35, safety follow-up. Topical imiquimod was applied with each vaccine dose, which held 300 ug of mutant IDH1 20-mer peptide. These TCRs' antigens remain unknown. The input for sequencing was PBMCs, taken from a glioma patient whose treatment included an IDH1 peptide vaccine. The receptors derive from a woman in her thirties or forties with glioma.

The sample holds a few counts of this clone. This sequence joins TRBV6-6 and TRBJ1-1, with D unclear. Looked up from germline, CDR1 is MNHNY and CDR2 is SVGAGI (reference sequence). The V and J ends lost 0 bases and 5 bases respectively, with 10 bases between them. CDR3 length equals 14 residues. CDR3 DNA sequence: TGTGCCAGCAGTTACTCTGAGTTTGGGACTGAAGCTTTCTTT. Its translation: CASSYSEFGTEAFF.

This clone has a single count. This CDR3 reads CASSPGKSYNEQFF. In DNA form, the CDR3 reads TGTGCCAGCTCCCCAGGGAAGTCCTACAATGAGCAGTTCTTC. The chain has TRBV18 and TRBJ2-1, with D possibly being TRBD1 (5 bases). The CDR3 spans 14 residues. Trimming left V 6 bases short and J 1 base short, with 10 bases between. Germline CDR1 reads KGHSH; CDR2 reads LQKENI.

The gene calls are TRBV11-2 and TRBJ2-2; TRBD1 is a possible D gene (6 bases). The germline V gene encodes CDR1 SGHAT and CDR2 FQNNGV. With 5 bases removed from V and 5 bases from J, the gap between germline ends came to 15 bases. The CDR3 consists of 15 residues. The CDR3, as DNA: TGTGCCAGCAGCCTACAGGGAAAAGGAACCGGGGAGCTGTTTTTT. Protein: CASSLQGKGTGELFF.

This clone occurred a few times. This sequence joins TRBV29-1 and TRBJ1-2; 9 bases match TRBD1. V trimming: 8 bases; J trimming: 6 bases; junction bases outside the gene matches: 4. This CDR3 is built from 11 residues. Germline V gene sequence: CDR1 SQVTM, CDR2 ANQGSEA. CDR3 nucleotides: TGCAGCCTATGGACAGGGGATGGCTACACCTTC. Protein product: CSLWTGDGYTF.

This chain links TRBV7-2 with TRBJ2-4, with D possibly matching TRBD2 (7 bases). Germline values: CDR1 SGHTA, CDR2 FQGNSA. CDR3 length: 17 residues. V was shortened by 0 bases and J by 5 bases, with 17 bases between the two germline ends. The CDR3 is CASSLAGGPFAENIQYF. The CDR3 nucleotides read TGTGCCAGCAGCTTAGCGGGGGGGCCGTTCGCCGAAAACATTCAGTACTTC.

The chain combines TRBV27 with TRBJ2-1; 10 nucleotides align to TRBD2. Germline CDR1 MNHEY, CDR2 SMNVEV (reference sequence). Germline trimming cut 4 bases from V and 10 bases from J; bases unmatched to any gene: 10. This CDR3 has 15 residues. The CDR3 nucleotides read TGTGCCAGCAGTTCCCAACTAGCGGGGAGGGACGAGCAGTTCTTC. Its translation: CASSSQLAGRDEQFF.

V and J are TRBV6-5 and TRBJ2-2; D is unclear. Germline V CDR1 and CDR2: MNHEY, SVGAGI. This CDR3 is 11 amino acids long. The V end was cut by 7 bases, the J end by 7 bases, with 7 bases between. The CDR3 DNA reads as TGTGCCAGCACCCCTGACGGGGAGCTGTTTTTT. Its protein product is CASTPDGELFF.

In its sample, this clone was seen a few times. The chain joins TRBV30 to TRBJ1-1, with D possibly matching TRBD1 (5 bases). From germline, CDR1 is GTSNPN and CDR2 SVGIG (reference sequence). Between the trimmed V and J ends, which lost 0 bases and 3 bases, there was a span of 8 bases. The CDR3 sequence is 13 residues long. The CDR3 loop reads CAWSVLRDTEAFF. The CDR3 nucleotides are TGTGCCTGGAGTGTACTCAGGGACACTGAAGCTTTCTTT. Looking up the rest from reference TRBV30 and TRBJ1-1 gives the full variable domain: SQTIHQWPATLVQPVGSPLSLECTVEGTSNPNLYWYRQAAGRGLQLLFYSVGIGQISSEVPQNLSASRPQDRQFILSSKKLLLSDSGFYLCAWSVLRDTEAFFGQGTRLTVV.

This clone was picked up a small number of times. The gene calls are TRBV10-3 and TRBJ1-1; 7 nucleotides agree with TRBD1. The CDR3 contains 15 residues. The V gene's germline CDR1 is ENHRY and CDR2 SYGVKD. The trim removed 6 bases at V and 0 bases at J, leaving 7 bases unmatched. The DNA for the CDR3 is TGTGCCATCAGAGCAGGGGGAGGGCTGAACACTGAAGCTTTCTTT. Protein: CAIRAGGGLNTEAFF.

The rearrangement uses TRBV7-8 and TRBJ2-7; the match to TRBD1 covers 9 bases. CDR3 length: 15 residues. V shed 0 bases and J 2 bases; nucleotides not matched to a gene: 2. Germline V CDR1 and CDR2: SGHVS, FQNEAQ. The DNA of the CDR3 is TGTGCCAGCAGCTTAGCACAGGGGGCAACCTACGAGCAGTACTTC. Translating it yields CASSLAQGATYEQYF.

The chain couples TRBV11-2 to TRBJ2-3, with 9 bases aligning to TRBD2. Trimming at V came to 5 bases and at J to 4 bases, leaving 10 bases not matched to a gene. CDR1 and CDR2 (germline): SGHAT, FQNNGV. The CDR3 has 16 amino acids. This CDR3 is CASSPRAGGRADTQYF. The CDR3 DNA is TGTGCCAGCAGCCCGCGAGCGGGGGGTCGTGCAGATACGCAGTATTTT.

This chain joins TRBV9 and TRBJ1-1; D is unclear. Germline V gene sequence: CDR1 SGDLS, CDR2 YYNGEE. The CDR3 totals 12 residues. Trimming removed 3 bases at V and 5 bases at J, with 8 bases between. CDR3 amino acids: CASSGGKTEAFF. The CDR3 DNA sequence: TGTGCCAGCAGCGGAGGGAAAACTGAAGCTTTCTTT.

This chain joins TRBV9 and TRBJ2-7, with a tentative D call TRBD1 (6 bases). V lost 4 bases, J lost 0 bases, and 11 bases lay in between. Germline lookup yields CDR1 SGDLS and CDR2 YYNGEE. This CDR3 contains 14 residues. This CDR3 reads CASSSTGSSYEQYF. As DNA, the CDR3 is TGTGCCAGCAGCTCTACAGGGAGCTCCTACGAGCAGTACTTC.

The V call is TRBV6-1, the J call TRBJ1-2, with 9 bases identical to TRBD1. V was pared by 1 base and J by 5 bases, with 2 bases of the junction left unmatched. This CDR3 comprises 14 residues. Germline values: CDR1 MNHNS, CDR2 SASEGT. CDR3 sequence reads: CASSEGTGAYGYTF. CDR3 bases: TGTGCCAGCAGTGAAGGGACAGGGGCTTATGGCTACACCTTC.

This clone was seen a handful of times. The chain joins TRBV25-1 to TRBJ1-5; 9 bases line up with TRBD1. CDR3 length: 16 residues. Germline V lookup: CDR1 MGHDK, CDR2 SYGVNS. Trimming removed 2 bases from V and 1 base from J; junction bases left unmatched: 3. For the CDR3, the DNA is TGTGCCAGCAGTGAAAAGGACAGGGGAAGCAATCAGCCCCAGCATTTT. Its translation is CASSEKDRGSNQPQHF.

This rearrangement joins TRBV5-1 to TRBJ2-1, with D uncertain. Germline lookup yields CDR1 SGHRS and CDR2 YFSETQ. Deletions cut 0 bases from V and 7 bases from J, with 5 bases between. The CDR3 totals 12 residues. This CDR3 is CASSLVLNEQFF. The CDR3 DNA sequence: TGCGCCAGCAGCTTGGTATTGAATGAGCAGTTCTTC.

V and J are TRBV19 and TRBJ2-4; possible D gene TRBD1, 5 bases. Germline CDR1 and CDR2: LNHDA and SQIVND (reference sequence). The CDR3 consists of 17 residues. V lost 5 bases and J 0 bases, leaving 17 bases between the germline ends. The CDR3 DNA is TGTGCCAGTAGTGAGGATGGACAACCTCTAGCCAAAAACATTCAGTACTTC. This encodes CASSEDGQPLAKNIQYF.

This clone has a handful of counts. The genes are TRBV5-6 and TRBJ1-1; D is possibly TRBD1 (6 bases). Trimming removed 6 bases from V and 1 base from J, with 13 bases in between. This CDR3 has 14 amino acids. The germline CDR1 and CDR2 sequences are SGHDT and YYEEEE. In nucleotides, the CDR3 is TGTGCCAGCATCATAAGGGGGGCGAACACTGAAGCTTTCTTT. Residues: CASIIRGANTEAFF.

The sample holds a few counts of this clone. The rearrangement uses TRBV2 and TRBJ1-6, with D hard to call. Trimming left V 6 bases short and J 0 bases short, with 12 bases between. The CDR3 has 16 amino acids. The germline gives CDR1 SNHLY, CDR2 FYNNEI. The CDR3 DNA follows: TGTGCCAGCAGGAAGCGAGGGAGCTCCTATAATTCACCCCTCCACTTT. It translates to CASRKRGSSYNSPLHF.

This clone was seen only a few times. V usage is TRBV6-1 and J usage is TRBJ2-6; D might be TRBD2 (5 bases). This CDR3 is 15 amino acids long. Germline CDR1 reads MNHNS; CDR2 reads SASEGT. Trimming left V 4 bases short and J 0 bases short, with 7 bases between. CDR3 residues: CASSGGSSGANVLTF. The CDR3 DNA follows: TGTGCCAGCAGTGGTGGGAGCTCTGGGGCCAACGTCCTGACTTTC.